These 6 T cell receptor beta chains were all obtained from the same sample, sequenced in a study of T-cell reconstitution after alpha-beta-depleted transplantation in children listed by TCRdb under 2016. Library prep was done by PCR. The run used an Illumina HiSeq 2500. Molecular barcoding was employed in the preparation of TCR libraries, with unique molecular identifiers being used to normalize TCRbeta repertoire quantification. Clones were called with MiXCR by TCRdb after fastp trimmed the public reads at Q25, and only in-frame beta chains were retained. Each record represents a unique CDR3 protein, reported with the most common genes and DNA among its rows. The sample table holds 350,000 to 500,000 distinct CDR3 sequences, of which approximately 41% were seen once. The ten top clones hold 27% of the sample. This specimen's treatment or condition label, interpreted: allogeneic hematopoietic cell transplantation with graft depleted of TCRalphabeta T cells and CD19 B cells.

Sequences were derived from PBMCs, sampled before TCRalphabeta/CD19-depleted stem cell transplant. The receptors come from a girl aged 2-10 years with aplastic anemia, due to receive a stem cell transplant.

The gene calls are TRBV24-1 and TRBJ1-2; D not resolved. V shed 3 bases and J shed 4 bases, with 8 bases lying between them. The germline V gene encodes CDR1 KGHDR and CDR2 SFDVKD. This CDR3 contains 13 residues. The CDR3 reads CATSDRLSYGYTF. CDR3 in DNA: TGTGCCACCAGTGATCGACTCTCCTATGGCTACACCTTC.

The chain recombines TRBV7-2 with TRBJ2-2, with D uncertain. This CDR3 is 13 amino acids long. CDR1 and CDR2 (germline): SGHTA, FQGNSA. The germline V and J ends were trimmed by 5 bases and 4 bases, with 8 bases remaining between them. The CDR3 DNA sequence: TGTGCCAGCAGCCATTCAAGCACCGGGGAGCTGTTTTTT. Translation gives CASSHSSTGELFF. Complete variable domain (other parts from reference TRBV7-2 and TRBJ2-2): GAGVSQSPSNKVTEKGKDVELRCDPISGHTALYWYRQSLGQGLEFLIYFQGNSAPDKSGLPSDRFSAERTGGSVSTLTIQRTQQEDSAVYLCASSHSSTGELFFGEGSRLTVL.

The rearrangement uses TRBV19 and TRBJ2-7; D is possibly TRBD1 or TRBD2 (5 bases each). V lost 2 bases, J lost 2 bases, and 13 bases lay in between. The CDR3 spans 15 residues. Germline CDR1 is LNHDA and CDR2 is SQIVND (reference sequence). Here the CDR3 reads CASSIKEGDPYEQYF. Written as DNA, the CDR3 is TGTGCCAGTAGTATAAAAGAAGGGGACCCCTACGAGCAGTACTTC.

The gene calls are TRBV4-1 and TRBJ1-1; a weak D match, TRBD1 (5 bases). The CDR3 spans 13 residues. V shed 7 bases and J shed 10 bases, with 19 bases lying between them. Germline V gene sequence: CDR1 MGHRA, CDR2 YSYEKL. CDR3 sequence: CASTTFGGGSAFF. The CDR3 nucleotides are TGCGCCAGCACTACCTTCGGTGGGGGTTCAGCTTTCTTT.

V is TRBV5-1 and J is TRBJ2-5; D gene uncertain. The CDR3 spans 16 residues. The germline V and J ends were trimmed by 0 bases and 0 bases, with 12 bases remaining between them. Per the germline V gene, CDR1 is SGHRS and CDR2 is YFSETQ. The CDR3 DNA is TGCGCCAGCAGCTTGGGGGGATCGAGGTACCAAGAGACCCAGTACTTC. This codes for CASSLGGSRYQETQYF.

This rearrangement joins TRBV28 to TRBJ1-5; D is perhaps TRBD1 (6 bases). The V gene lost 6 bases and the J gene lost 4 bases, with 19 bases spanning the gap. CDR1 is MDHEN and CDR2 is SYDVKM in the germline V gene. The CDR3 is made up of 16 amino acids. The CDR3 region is CASRSWEGGRNQPQHF. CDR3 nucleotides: TGTGCCAGCAGATCTTGGGAGGGGGGGAGGAATCAGCCCCAGCATTTT.